A single sample is the source of the 19 T cell receptor beta chains below, sequenced in a study of siplizumab effects on memory and regulatory T cells. Only in-frame clones appear in the TCRdb table, and some are missing; sequencing was by immunoSEQ multiplex PCR. The table shows around 100,000 clones, with roughly nine tenths occurring only once. Material: Tregs sorted from blood. These receptors were obtained from a human donor in good health.

The chain combines TRBV5-4 with TRBJ2-1, with 8 bases identical to TRBD1. Germline V gene lookup returns CDR1 SGHNT and CDR2 YYREEE (reference sequence). This CDR3 has 15 amino acids. J was trimmed by 7 bases and V by 1 base; bases with no gene match: 7. CDR3 loop: CASSLSRGLLNEQFF. For the CDR3, the DNA is TGTGCCAGCAGCTTGAGCAGGGGGCTGTTGAATGAGCAGTTCTTC. Using reference TRBV5-4 and TRBJ2-1 for the parts outside the CDR3, the full variable domain is ETGVTQSPTHLIKTRGQQVTLRCSSQSGHNTVSWYQQALGQGPQFIFQYYREEENGRGNFPPRFSGLQFPNYSSELNVNALELDDSALYLCASSLSRGLLNEQFFGPGTRLTVL.

This clone is a singleton in its sample. The genes are TRBV2 and TRBJ1-4, with 8 bases fitting TRBD1. The junction had 3 bases not matched to a gene; V was cut back by 7 bases and J by 5 bases. The germline CDR1 and CDR2 sequences are SNHLY and FYNNEI. CDR3 size: 13 residues. The CDR3 sequence: CASTRQGNEKLFF. DNA for the CDR3: TGTGCCAGCACCCGACAGGGGAATGAAAAACTGTTTTTT.

The V gene is TRBV5-5, the J gene TRBJ2-5; 9 bases agree with TRBD1. The DNA end is more similar to TRBJ2-7, so the J call may be wrong. Germline CDR1 SGHKS, CDR2 YYEKEE (reference sequence). CDR3 length: 14 residues. Written as DNA, the CDR3 is TGTGCCAGCAGCCCCTACAGGGGGCGAGGCGAGCAGTACTTC. This translates into CASSPYRGRGEQYF.

This clone was seen just once. The J gene is TRBJ1-6, the V gene TRBV2; no reliable D call. CDR1 and CDR2 (germline): SNHLY, FYNNEI. The CDR3 contains 12 residues. V gave up 4 bases and J gave up 9 bases, with 7 bases separating them. DNA for the CDR3: TGTGCCAGCAGTGGACGGGCTTCACCCCTCCACTTT. Amino acid sequence: CASSGRASPLHF.

The chain joins TRBV6-4 to TRBJ1-5; D is undetermined. CDR1 and CDR2 (germline): MRHNA, SNTAGT. V was trimmed by 2 bases and J by 7 bases, leaving 9 bases between them. The CDR3 is 13 amino acids. This chain's CDR3 is CASSDRAGQPQHF. CDR3 DNA sequence: TGTGCCAGCAGTGACAGGGCGGGACAGCCCCAGCATTTT.

The V and J genes are TRBV29-1 and TRBJ1-1; D perhaps matches TRBD1 (5 bases). The CDR3 has 13 amino acids. V dropped 6 bases and J dropped 0 bases, with 11 bases sitting between them. In germline, CDR1 is SQVTM, CDR2 ANQGSEA. CDR3 DNA: TGCAGCGTCCGGGACGGAATGAACACTGAAGCTTTCTTT. This gives the protein CSVRDGMNTEAFF.

This chain connects TRBV2 to TRBJ2-1; 8 positions agree with TRBD2. CDR1 and CDR2 (germline): SNHLY, FYNNEI. The CDR3 length is 15 residues. Trimming at V came to 6 bases and at J to 3 bases, leaving 7 bases not matched to a gene. CDR3 coding DNA: TGTGCCAGCAGGATCCTAGCGGGCGGCTACAATGAGCAGTTCTTC. Encoded protein: CASRILAGGYNEQFF.

This chain joins TRBV5-6 and TRBJ1-4; D may be TRBD1 (5 bases). The CDR3 consists of 14 residues. Germline CDR1 is SGHDT and CDR2 is YYEEEE. V lost 0 bases and J 12 bases, leaving 15 bases between the germline ends. The CDR3 protein is CASSLGGRTMQLFF. The CDR3 DNA reads as TGTGCCAGCAGCTTGGGGGGCAGGACGATGCAACTGTTTTTT.

This clone showed up just once. The rearrangement links TRBV5-1 to TRBJ2-3; D might be TRBD1 (6 bases). Looked up from germline, CDR1 is SGHRS and CDR2 is YFSETQ. The CDR3 has 15 amino acids. Trimming cost V 0 bases and J 0 bases, with 8 bases left between them. CDR3 in DNA: TGCGCCAGCAGCTTGGGACAGGCAAGCACAGATACGCAGTATTTT. It translates to CASSLGQASTDTQYF.

This rearrangement joins TRBV28 to TRBJ2-3; 15 nucleotides align to TRBD2. This CDR3 contains 18 residues. The germline V gene has CDR1 MDHEN and CDR2 SYDVKM. Trimming cost V 6 bases and J 0 bases; bases outside gene matches: 7. The CDR3: CASSWGLAGGGSTDTQYF. The CDR3 DNA is TGTGCCAGCAGCTGGGGACTAGCGGGAGGTGGGAGCACAGATACGCAGTATTTT.

This sequence joins TRBV4-1 and TRBJ2-1; 12 bases align to TRBD2. With 0 bases clipped from V and 9 bases from J, the junction kept 9 bases outside the gene matches. Germline V gene data show CDR1 as MGHRA and CDR2 as YSYEKL. The CDR3 spans 17 residues. The chain's CDR3 is CASSQDPGLAGLGEQFF. DNA for the CDR3: TGCGCCAGCAGCCAAGATCCAGGACTAGCGGGATTAGGTGAGCAGTTCTTC.

This chain uses TRBV6-5 with TRBJ1-2; 7 nucleotides match TRBD1. Germline V gene sequence: CDR1 MNHEY, CDR2 SVGAGI. The CDR3 extends over 15 amino acids. Losses at the gene ends were 5 bases for V and 0 bases for J; bases not matched to a gene: 6. In DNA, the CDR3 is TGTGCCAGCAGTCGACAGGGTGGGGCTAACTATGGCTACACCTTC. Its protein is CASSRQGGANYGYTF.

CDR3 sequence: CASKNRRENTEAFF. The CDR3 bases are TGTGCCAGTAAAAATAGACGGGAGAACACTGAAGCTTTCTTT. The chain couples TRBV27 to TRBJ1-1; no definite D call. Looked up from germline, CDR1 is MNHEY and CDR2 is SMNVEV (reference sequence). The V gene lost 9 bases and the J gene lost 1 base, with 15 bases spanning the gap. The CDR3 has 14 amino acids.

This clone showed up just once. The chain employs TRBV10-3 and TRBJ2-1, with unresolved D. CDR3 size: 13 residues. Looked up from germline, CDR1 is ENHRY and CDR2 is SYGVKD. Trimming removed 0 bases at V and 8 bases at J, with 8 bases between. CDR3 nucleotide sequence: TGTGCCATCAGTGAGTCTCGCGATCATGAGCAGTTCTTC. Its protein is CAISESRDHEQFF.

The V gene is TRBV10-3, the J gene TRBJ2-6; the D call may be TRBD1 or TRBD2 (5 bases each). The V gene's germline CDR1 is ENHRY and CDR2 SYGVKD. Trimming pared 11 bases from V and 4 bases from J, leaving 18 bases between. The CDR3 has 15 residues. CDR3 loop: CASGQGAPGANVLTF. Written as DNA, the CDR3 is TGTGCCTCGGGGCAAGGGGCTCCCGGGGCCAACGTCCTGACTTTC.

The chain carries TRBV2 and TRBJ1-6, with unresolved D. The CDR3 contains 13 residues. V was cut by 7 bases and J by 11 bases, with 15 bases left in between. CDR1 is SNHLY, CDR2 FYNNEI, per germline. The CDR3 nucleotides read TGTGCCAGCATCCCTAACGTTGTAACACCCCTCCACTTT. Translating it yields CASIPNVVTPLHF. Combining the CDR3 with reference TRBV2 and TRBJ1-6 gives the whole variable domain EPEVTQTPSHQVTQMGQEVILRCVPISNHLYFYWYRQILGQKVEFLVSFYNNEISEKSEIFDDQFSVERPDGSNFTLKIRSTKLEDSAMYFCASIPNVVTPLHFGNGTRLTVT.

This chain links TRBV6-5 with TRBJ2-5, with 15 bases that match TRBD2. The CDR3 extends over 15 amino acids. The germline V gene encodes CDR1 MNHEY and CDR2 SVGAGI. V lost 6 bases, J lost 5 bases, and 4 bases stayed unmatched. The CDR3 nucleotides read TGTGCCAGCAGGGGACTAGCGGGAGGTAGCGAGACCCAGTACTTC. Its protein is CASRGLAGGSETQYF.

This clone was detected once. The chain is built from TRBV28 and TRBJ2-7; D is uncertain. V lost 5 bases to trimming and J lost 4 bases, with 6 bases between them. Germline lookup yields CDR1 MDHEN and CDR2 SYDVKM. This CDR3 contains 11 residues. CDR3 sequence (DNA): TGTGCCAGCAGTCTACAATACGAGCAGTACTTC. This translates into CASSLQYEQYF. Using reference TRBV28 and TRBJ2-7 for the parts outside the CDR3, the full variable domain is DVKVTQSSRYLVKRTGEKVFLECVQDMDHENMFWYRQDPGLGLRLIYFSYDVKMKEKGDIPEGYSVSREKKERFSLILESASTNQTSMYLCASSLQYEQYFGPGTRLTVT.

The chain recombines TRBV4-2 with TRBJ2-7, with 7 bases aligning to TRBD1. Germline V CDR1 and CDR2: LGHNA, YNFKEQ. The V and J ends lost 3 bases and 3 bases, in that order; junction bases with no gene match: 14. The CDR3 runs to 17 residues. The CDR3 bases are TGTGCCAGCAGCCACAAGGTGGTCGGGACAGCGCACTACGAGCAGTACTTC. Amino acid sequence: CASSHKVVGTAHYEQYF.